This entry lists 28 T cell receptor beta chains sequenced from one sample in a study of T cells in Graves' hyperthyroidism and ophthalmopathy. Researchers amplified the TCR beta CDR3 regions from RNA transcripts. A first-round RT-PCR of the TCR CDR3 used the HTBI primer set. TCRdb called the multiplex PCR reads again in MiXCR, with one record for every CDR3 protein. The sample yields approximately 360,000 distinct CDR3 sequences, 20% to 25% seen once. Sequenced sample: blood. These receptors originate from a man aged 45-65 years with Graves' hyperthyroidism.

This clonotype was picked up many times. The chain couples TRBV12-3 or TRBV12-4 to TRBJ2-1; tentatively, D is TRBD2 (6 bases). Trimming shortened V by 8 bases and J by 7 bases, and 12 bases separated the two germline ends. The CDR3 has 12 residues. The DNA of the CDR3 is TGTGCCAGCGTGCTTGGGAGGAATGAGCAGTTCTTC. This encodes CASVLGRNEQFF.

The V call is TRBV3-1, the J call TRBJ2-1, with D tentatively TRBD2 (5 bases). Trimming took 6 bases from V and 3 from J, leaving 6 bases between them. Per germline, CDR1 LGHDT and CDR2 YNNKEL (reference sequence). The CDR3 is 12 amino acids. The CDR3 bases are TGTGCCAGCAGTCGGGGCTACAATGAGCAGTTCTTC. This gives the protein CASSRGYNEQFF.

This clonotype has a count of ten or more. V gene TRBV7-9 combines with J gene TRBJ2-1; no reliable D call. The CDR3 covers 13 residues. The germline V and J ends were trimmed by 6 bases and 6 bases, with 12 bases remaining between them. CDR1 SEHNR and CDR2 FQNEAQ come from the germline V gene (reference sequence). The CDR3 DNA reads as TGTGCCAGCAGACCCGGACCACTCAATGAGCAGTTCTTC. It is translated as CASRPGPLNEQFF.

J is TRBJ2-5 and V is TRBV29-1; D perhaps matches TRBD2 (6 bases). V lost 6 bases, J lost 4 bases, and 18 bases lay in between. Germline loops: CDR1 SQVTM, CDR2 ANQGSEA. The CDR3 extends over 14 amino acids. The CDR3 spells CSVGTLGGGETQYF. The CDR3 DNA follows: TGCAGCGTCGGGACTCTGGGTGGCGGAGAGACCCAGTACTTC.

This clonotype was seen a few times. The chain employs TRBV5-5 and TRBJ2-1; 11 nucleotides agree with TRBD2. V trimming: 7 bases; J trimming: 5 bases; junction bases outside the gene matches: 8. CDR3 size: 15 residues. Germline loops: CDR1 SGHKS, CDR2 YYEKEE (reference sequence). The CDR3 nucleotides are TGTGCCAGCGGCGCGGAGGGACTAGCGGACAATGAGCAGTTCTTC. Protein: CASGAEGLADNEQFF.

This clonotype was observed at least ten times. This chain uses TRBV30 with TRBJ2-5; 10 positions match TRBD2. Losses at the gene ends were 2 bases for V and 4 bases for J; bases not matched to a gene: 4. Germline CDR1 GTSNPN, CDR2 SVGIG (reference sequence). CDR3 length equals 14 residues. The CDR3 region is CAWSPIAGGETQYF. The CDR3 region has the DNA TGTGCCTGGAGTCCAATAGCGGGAGGAGAGACCCAGTACTTC.

Only a few counts were recorded for this clonotype. The chain recombines TRBV19 with TRBJ2-7; 7 positions agree with TRBD1. The CDR3 covers 14 residues. Germline trimming cut 5 bases from V and 4 bases from J; bases unmatched to any gene: 8. Germline-derived CDR1 and CDR2 are LNHDA and SQIVND (reference sequence). Here the CDR3 DNA reads TGTGCCAGTAGTGGGAGCAGGGGGATGTACGAGCAGTACTTC. Its protein is CASSGSRGMYEQYF.

This clonotype was recorded many times. This chain uses TRBV5-1 with TRBJ2-3, with TRBD2 matching 8 bases. J lost 4 bases, V lost 0 bases, and 10 bases had no gene match. CDR1 and CDR2 (germline): SGHRS, YFSETQ. This CDR3 is 17 amino acids long. The CDR3 region is CASSLGAGLGGADTQYF. Here the CDR3 DNA reads TGCGCCAGCAGCTTGGGCGCGGGACTAGGTGGAGCAGATACGCAGTATTTT.

This clonotype has a handful of counts. The CDR3 spells CASSGPGTGNTEAFF. The CDR3 region has the DNA TGTGCCAGCAGTGGCCCCGGGACAGGGAACACTGAAGCTTTCTTT. V is TRBV12-3 or TRBV12-4 and J is TRBJ1-1; 8 bases align to TRBD1. V lost 5 bases to trimming and J lost 1 base; unmatched junction nucleotides: 6. The CDR3 loop spans 15 amino acids.

This clonotype has at least ten counts. The chain links TRBV6-6 to TRBJ2-3, with 7 bases fitting TRBD1. The CDR3 runs to 16 residues. CDR1 and CDR2 (germline): MNHNY, SVGAGI (reference sequence). V lost 2 bases, J lost 2 bases, and 7 bases stayed unmatched. The CDR3 nucleotides are TGTGCCAGCAGTTACGACCGGGACAGAACCACAGATACGCAGTATTTT. Encoded protein: CASSYDRDRTTDTQYF.

The table lists this clonotype with many counts. This sequence joins TRBV28 and TRBJ2-3; the match to TRBD2 covers 9 bases. The CDR3 spans 15 residues. Germline CDR1 is MDHEN and CDR2 is SYDVKM. The V gene end was trimmed by 5 bases and the J gene end by 6 bases; junction bases not matched to a gene: 9. The CDR3 region has the DNA TGTGCCAGCAGTCTGGGACTAGCATCATTCGATACGCAGTATTTT. Translated: CASSLGLASFDTQYF.

This clonotype was found a few times. The CDR3 protein is CASSETGPGYEQYF. DNA for the CDR3: TGTGCCAGCAGTGAAACAGGGCCCGGCTACGAGCAGTACTTC. The genes are TRBV6-1 and TRBJ2-7, with D perhaps matching TRBD1 (6 bases). The germline V and J ends were trimmed by 2 bases and 3 bases, with 11 bases remaining between them. Germline values: CDR1 MNHNS, CDR2 SASEGT. This CDR3 comprises 14 residues.

There are many counts of this clonotype. The gene calls are TRBV2 and TRBJ2-1; D gene unclear. Germline CDR1 and CDR2: SNHLY and FYNNEI. V was trimmed by 4 bases and J by 3 bases, leaving 10 bases between them. The CDR3 loop spans 14 amino acids. The DNA for the CDR3 is TGTGCCAGCAGTGGCTCGGGTAACTACAATGAGCAGTTCTTC. Translated, it gives CASSGSGNYNEQFF.

J is TRBJ1-1 and V is TRBV11-3; D is undetermined. Germline CDR1 and CDR2: SGHNT and YENEEA. CDR3 length: 16 residues. Trimming pared 1 base from V and 1 base from J, leaving 13 bases between. The CDR3 loop reads CASSLVAGYPNTEAFF. DNA for the CDR3: TGTGCCAGCAGCTTAGTGGCCGGATATCCGAACACTGAAGCTTTCTTT. Complete variable domain (other parts from reference TRBV11-3 and TRBJ1-1): EAGVVQSPRYKIIEKKQPVAFWCNPISGHNTLYWYLQNLGQGPELLIRYENEEAVDDSQLPKDRFSAERLKGVDSTLKIQPAELGDSAVYLCASSLVAGYPNTEAFFGQGTRLTVV.

The rearrangement uses TRBV6-2 or TRBV6-3 and TRBJ2-5; 12 bases line up with TRBD2. Germline assignment: CDR1 MNHEY and CDR2 SVGEGT. The CDR3 consists of 16 residues. Trimming took 2 bases from V and 4 from J; bases not matched to a gene: 5. Here the CDR3 DNA reads TGTGCCAGCAGTTACAGCCCGGGACTAGCGGGAGAGACCCAGTACTTC. As protein: CASSYSPGLAGETQYF.

The chain couples TRBV25-1 to TRBJ2-7; D not resolved. The germline gives CDR1 MGHDK, CDR2 SYGVNS. The CDR3 has 15 residues. V lost 3 bases to trimming and J lost 0 bases, with 12 bases between them. CDR3 sequence (DNA): TGTGCCAGCAGTGAGTACCGAAGAAGCTCCTACGAGCAGTACTTC. Amino acids: CASSEYRRSSYEQYF.

The genes are TRBV5-1 and TRBJ2-7; D call uncertain. Germline V gene lookup returns CDR1 SGHRS and CDR2 YFSETQ. The germline V and J ends were trimmed by 4 bases and 0 bases, with 17 bases remaining between them. The CDR3 loop spans 16 amino acids. The DNA of the CDR3 is TGCGCCAGCAGCCTTAATACGGACCTGGCCTCCTACGAGCAGTACTTC. The encoded protein is CASSLNTDLASYEQYF.

The chain is built from TRBV11-3 and TRBJ2-7, with a tentative D call TRBD1 (6 bases). This CDR3 has 16 amino acids. V was clipped by 3 bases and J by 1 base, with 16 bases between them. The germline CDR1 and CDR2 sequences are SGHNT and YENEEA. The CDR3 DNA is TGTGCCAGCAGCTTTCGGGCAGGGGCCCTTTCCTACGAGCAGTACTTC. It translates to CASSFRAGALSYEQYF.

J is TRBJ2-7 and V is TRBV5-1, with D uncertain. V lost 0 bases and J lost 3, with 13 bases in between. CDR3 length: 15 residues. Germline V lookup: CDR1 SGHRS, CDR2 YFSETQ. CDR3 region: CASSLGLGRLYEQYF. CDR3 bases: TGCGCCAGCAGCTTGGGATTGGGCAGACTCTACGAGCAGTACTTC.

The rearrangement uses TRBV3-1 and TRBJ2-1, with D possibly called TRBD1 or TRBD2 (5 bases each). Germline V gives CDR1 LGHDT, CDR2 YNNKEL (reference sequence). V gave up 9 bases and J gave up 2 bases, with 17 bases separating them. CDR3 length: 15 residues. The CDR3 here is CASSGRRGAYNEQFF. The CDR3 bases are TGTGCCAGTAGTGGGCGGAGAGGGGCCTACAATGAGCAGTTCTTC.

The chain carries TRBV19 and TRBJ2-7; 7 bases line up with TRBD1. The CDR3 contains 14 residues. The germline V gene encodes CDR1 LNHDA and CDR2 SQIVND (reference sequence). Unmatched junction bases numbered 9, after V lost 5 bases and J lost 5 bases. The CDR3 coding sequence is TGTGCCAGTAGTGAAAGGGGACAGAATGACGAGCAGTACTTC. The encoded protein is CASSERGQNDEQYF.

The V call is TRBV10-3, the J call TRBJ1-1; the match to TRBD1 covers 10 bases. The CDR3 consists of 16 residues. Germline values: CDR1 ENHRY, CDR2 SYGVKD. Trimming took 6 bases from V and 2 from J; bases not matched to a gene: 9. CDR3 loop: CAIRAAGTGVNTEAFF. The CDR3 nucleotides are TGTGCCATCAGAGCCGCCGGGACAGGGGTTAACACTGAAGCTTTCTTT.

The chain uses TRBV6-1 and TRBJ2-5; 7 positions match TRBD1. The V and J ends lost 1 base and 5 bases, in that order; junction bases with no gene match: 7. Germline assignment: CDR1 MNHNS and CDR2 SASEGT. This CDR3 has 15 residues. CDR3 coding DNA: TGTGCCAGCAGTGAAGGACAGGGTCAGTGGGAGACCCAGTACTTC. This gives the protein CASSEGQGQWETQYF.

The chain links TRBV6-1 to TRBJ2-1; TRBD2 matches at 10 bases. V shed 7 bases and J 5 bases; nucleotides not matched to a gene: 8. The CDR3 loop spans 15 amino acids. Germline values: CDR1 MNHNS, CDR2 SASEGT. The CDR3 DNA is TGTGCCAGCACTCCCCCACTAGCGGGACACAATGAGCAGTTCTTC. Translated: CASTPPLAGHNEQFF.

This clonotype occurred once. This chain uses TRBV24-1 with TRBJ2-1; 7 bases fit TRBD1. Germline V gene data show CDR1 as KGHDR and CDR2 as SFDVKD. The CDR3 sequence is 13 residues long. V shed 9 bases, J shed 7 bases, and the junction held 8 bases outside the gene matches. The CDR3 nucleotides read TGTGCCACCCAGGGACAGAGCATAAATGAGCAGTTCTTC. Its protein product is CATQGQSINEQFF.

This clonotype occurred a few times. CDR3 nucleotides: TGTGCCAGCAGCACCCTTGGAGCGGCTAAAGAGACCCAGTACTTC. Translating it yields CASSTLGAAKETQYF. The chain uses TRBV28 and TRBJ2-5; weak D call: TRBD2 (5 bases). Trimming removed 6 bases from V and 3 bases from J, with 17 bases in between. CDR3 length equals 15 residues. Germline V CDR1 and CDR2: MDHEN, SYDVKM.

This clonotype was found a few times. The chain is built from TRBV6-2 or TRBV6-3 and TRBJ2-1; 9 bases fit TRBD2. The CDR3 runs 17 residues. Germline V CDR1 and CDR2: MNHEY, SVGEGT. The J segment lost 3 bases and the V segment lost 0 bases, leaving 6 bases of the junction unmatched. The CDR3 is CASSYSLELAGYNEQFF. The CDR3 coding sequence is TGTGCCAGCAGTTACTCGCTCGAACTAGCGGGCTACAATGAGCAGTTCTTC.

The chain has TRBV20-1 and TRBJ2-5, with 7 bases matching TRBD2. The CDR3 runs to 15 residues. The V and J ends lost 3 bases and 0 bases, in that order; junction bases with no gene match: 7. Germline assignment: CDR1 DFQATT and CDR2 SNEGSKA (reference sequence). DNA of the CDR3: TGCAGTGCTAGTGGGGGGGAGACGTACCAAGAGACCCAGTACTTC. Its translation: CSASGGETYQETQYF.